The 8 T cell receptor beta chains below come from one sample, sequenced in a study of CD8+CD57+ T cells in acquired aplastic anemia. Genomic DNA provided the template from which TCR beta VDJ and CDR3 profiles were obtained. TCRdb recomputed calls from the reads with MiXCR, one row per CDR3 protein. The sample includes just over 400,000 distinct CDR3 sequences, around 72% of them seen just once. What was sequenced was sorted CD4+, CD8+, or CD8+CD57+ T cells (not recorded which) from PBMCs. The receptor set was obtained from a human donor in good health, serving as a control.

The rearrangement joins TRBV20-1 to TRBJ2-5; the D is unclear. Germline CDR1 DFQATT, CDR2 SNEGSKA (reference sequence). This CDR3 comprises 12 residues. V lost 5 bases, J lost 8 bases, and 15 bases lay in between. Here the CDR3 reads CSAETYGYTQYF. The CDR3 DNA reads as TGCAGTGCTGAAACCTATGGCTACACCCAGTACTTC.

This chain uses TRBV10-3 with TRBJ2-5, with 11 bases aligning to TRBD1. The CDR3 has 14 residues. Trimming cost V 8 bases and J 5 bases; bases outside gene matches: 7. The germline V gene has CDR1 ENHRY and CDR2 SYGVKD. DNA of the CDR3: TGTGCCATCGGGGGGACAGGGGGGAGTGAGACCCAGTACTTC. This sequence encodes CAIGGTGGSETQYF.

The chain couples TRBV25-1 to TRBJ2-5; TRBD2 matches at 14 bases. In germline, CDR1 is MGHDK, CDR2 SYGVNS. V trimming: 8 bases; J trimming: 5 bases; junction bases outside the gene matches: 4. This CDR3 is 14 amino acids long. The CDR3 DNA reads TGTGCCAGCGGGACTAGCGGGGGATCGGAGACCCAGTACTTC. Encoded protein: CASGTSGGSETQYF.

Concerning this clonotype: One junction end disagrees with the germline gene, perhaps due to a read error. The CDR3 DNA is TGCGCCAGGCGCGGCGGAGAACTATCCCAGCATTTT. Translating it yields CARRGGELSQHF. V usage is TRBV11-2 and J usage is TRBJ1-5; D remains ambiguous. The CDR3 sequence is 12 residues long. Per the germline V gene, CDR1 is SGHAT and CDR2 is FQNNGV.

This clonotype was counted between two and nine times. Written as DNA, the CDR3 is TGTGCCAGCAGTTTATCATCGTCGGCGGTTGGTCAGCCCCAGCATTTT. This sequence encodes CASSLSSSAVGQPQHF. This chain uses TRBV28 with TRBJ1-5; D uncertain. V was pared by 1 base and J by 6 bases, with 16 bases between. The CDR3 runs to 16 residues. Germline V gene data show CDR1 as MDHEN and CDR2 as SYDVKM.

On this clonotype itself: As the CDR3 is not closed by the conserved phenylalanine or tryptophan, this likely results from a read error. It is unclear where the CDR3 begins or ends on the DNA, so no DNA is shown, and the CDR3 is as TCRdb lists it. The V gene is TRBV7-9, the J gene TRBJ2-3. The germline V gene encodes CDR1 SEHNR and CDR2 FQNEAQ (reference sequence). The CDR3 is 13 amino acids in total, end residues counted. The CDR3 loop reads CASSLEDQRLHLR.

Details on this clonotype: One end of the junction varies from germline; a read error may be responsible. The V gene is TRBV6-4, the J gene TRBJ2-3; D uncertain. The CDR3 totals 15 residues. Germline-derived CDR1 and CDR2 are MRHNA and SNTAGT. CDR3 sequence reads: CASSDSTVLQDLLFF. CDR3 in DNA: TGTGCCAGCAGTGACTCCACAGTGCTGCAGGATCTCCTGTTTTTC.

The J gene is TRBJ1-2, the V gene TRBV11-2; D uncertain. The germline V and J ends were trimmed by 7 bases and 7 bases, with 19 bases remaining between them. The CDR3 is 14 amino acids. Germline V gene lookup returns CDR1 SGHAT and CDR2 FQNNGV. CDR3 bases: TGTGCCAGCACCCCAGCTAGGGCTAACACTGGCTACACCTTC. Translating gives CASTPARANTGYTF.